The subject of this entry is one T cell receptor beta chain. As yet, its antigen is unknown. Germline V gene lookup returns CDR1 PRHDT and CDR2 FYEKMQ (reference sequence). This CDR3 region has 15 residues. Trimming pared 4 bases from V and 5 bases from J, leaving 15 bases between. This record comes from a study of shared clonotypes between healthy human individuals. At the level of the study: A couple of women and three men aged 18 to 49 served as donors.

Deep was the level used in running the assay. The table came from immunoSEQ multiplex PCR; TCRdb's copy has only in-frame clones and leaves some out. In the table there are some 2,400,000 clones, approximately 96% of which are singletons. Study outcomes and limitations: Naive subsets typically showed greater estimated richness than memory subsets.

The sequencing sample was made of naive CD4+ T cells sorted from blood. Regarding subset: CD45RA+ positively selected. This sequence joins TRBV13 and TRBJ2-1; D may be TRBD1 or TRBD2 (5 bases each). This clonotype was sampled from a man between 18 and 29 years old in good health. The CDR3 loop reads CASSSGAVKNNEQFF. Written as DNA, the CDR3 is TGTGCCAGCAGCTCCGGGGCAGTTAAAAACAATGAGCAGTTCTTC.